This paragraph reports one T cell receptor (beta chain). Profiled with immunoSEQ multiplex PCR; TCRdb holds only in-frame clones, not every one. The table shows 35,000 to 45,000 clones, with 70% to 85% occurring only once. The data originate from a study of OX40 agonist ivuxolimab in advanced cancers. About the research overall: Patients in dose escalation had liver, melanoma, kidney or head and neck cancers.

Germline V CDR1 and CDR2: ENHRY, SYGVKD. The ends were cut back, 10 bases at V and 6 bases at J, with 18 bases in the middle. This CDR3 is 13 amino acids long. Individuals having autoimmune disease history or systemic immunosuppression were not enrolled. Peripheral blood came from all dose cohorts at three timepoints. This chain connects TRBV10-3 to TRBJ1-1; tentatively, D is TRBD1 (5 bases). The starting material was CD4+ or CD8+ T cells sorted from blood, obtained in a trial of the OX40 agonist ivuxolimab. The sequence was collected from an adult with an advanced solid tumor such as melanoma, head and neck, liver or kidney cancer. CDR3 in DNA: TGTGCCACCACGGGGGATTTGGGCGCTGAAGCTTTCTTT. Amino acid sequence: CATTGDLGAEAFF.